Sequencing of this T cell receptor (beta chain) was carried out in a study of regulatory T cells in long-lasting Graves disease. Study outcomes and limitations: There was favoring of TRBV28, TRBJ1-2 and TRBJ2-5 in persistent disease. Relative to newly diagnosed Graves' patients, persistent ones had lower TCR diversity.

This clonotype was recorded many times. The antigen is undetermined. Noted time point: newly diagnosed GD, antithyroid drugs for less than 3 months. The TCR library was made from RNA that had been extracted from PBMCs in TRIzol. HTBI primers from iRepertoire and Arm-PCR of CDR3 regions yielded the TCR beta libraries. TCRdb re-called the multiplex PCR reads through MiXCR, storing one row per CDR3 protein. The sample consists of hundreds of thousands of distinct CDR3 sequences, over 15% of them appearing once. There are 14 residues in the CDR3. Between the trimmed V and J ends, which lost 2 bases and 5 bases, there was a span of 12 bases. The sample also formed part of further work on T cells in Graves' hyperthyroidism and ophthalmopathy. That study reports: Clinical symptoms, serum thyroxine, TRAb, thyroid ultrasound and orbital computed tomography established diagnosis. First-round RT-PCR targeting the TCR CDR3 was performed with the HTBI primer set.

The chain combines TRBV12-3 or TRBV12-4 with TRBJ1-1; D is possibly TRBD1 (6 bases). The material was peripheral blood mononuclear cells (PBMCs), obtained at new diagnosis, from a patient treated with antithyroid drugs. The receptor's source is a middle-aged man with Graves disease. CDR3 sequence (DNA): TGTGCCAGCAGTTTATGGGGGCGCGAAACTGAAGCTTTCTTT. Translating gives CASSLWGRETEAFF.